A single TCR beta chain is shown here with its context. Antigen unknown. This sample stems from a study of CD8 T cells in ankylosing spondylitis. Study findings and constraints: Ankylosing spondylitis blood appeared to be characterized by a TCR beta motif of about 8 highly homologous variants. Matched ankylosing spondylitis synovial fluid reportedly showed significant enrichment of disease-linked clones. CD8+ disease-linked clones were present at relatively low frequencies in blood. In synovial fluid and blood from reactive arthritis, some motif variants were previously reported.

V lost 3 bases, J lost 0 bases, and 12 bases lay in between. Looked up from germline, CDR1 is MNHEY and CDR2 is SMNVEV (reference sequence). The length of the CDR3 is 17 residues. In making TCR beta libraries, quantitative 5'-RACE with molecular barcodes was used. TCRdb re-derived calls from the 5' RACE reads in MiXCR, one entry per CDR3 protein. The sample contains approximately 500,000 distinct CDR3 sequences, 10% to 15% of which appear only once. The chain uses TRBV27 and TRBJ2-6; no definite D call. The sequence derives from a male donor with ankylosing spondylitis. Sequencing was carried out using blood, either unsorted or a sorted T cell fraction (not recorded which). CDR3 sequence reads: CASSFGQFSSGANVLTF. DNA of the CDR3: TGTGCCAGCAGTTTTGGTCAGTTTAGCTCTGGGGCCAACGTCCTGACTTTC. Combining the CDR3 with reference TRBV27 and TRBJ2-6 gives the whole variable domain EAQVTQNPRYLITVTGKKLTVTCSQNMNHEYMSWYRQDPGLGLRQIYYSMNVEVTDKGDVPEGYKVSRKEKRNFPLILESPSPNQTSLYFCASSFGQFSSGANVLTFGAGSRLTVL.